These 20 T cell receptor beta chains were all obtained from the same sample, sequenced in a study of CD8+ T cells in alopecia areata. cDNA reverse transcribed from extracted RNA served as the sequencing template. Sequenced by immunoSEQ multiplex PCR; TCRdb stores in-frame clones only, minus some. The sample shows 150,000 to 200,000 clones, approximately 57% of them seen only once. Treatment given: oral pan-JAK inhibitor, 5-10 mg twice daily. Sequencing was performed on CD4+ T cells sorted from blood, taken at week 24, from a patient treated with tofacitinib. These TCRs come from a human donor with alopecia areata.

The chain links TRBV4-1 to TRBJ2-3; D is uncertain. This CDR3 is built from 14 residues. Trimming removed 0 bases at V and 2 bases at J, with 6 bases between. The V gene's germline CDR1 is MGHRA and CDR2 YSYEKL. The CDR3 sequence is CASSQDQNTDTQYF. CDR3 coding DNA: TGCGCCAGCAGCCAAGACCAGAACACAGATACGCAGTATTTT.

This rearrangement joins TRBV29-1 to TRBJ2-3; 10 bases are a match to TRBD1. CDR3 length: 13 residues. J gave up 5 bases and V 6 bases, and 5 bases lay outside the gene matches. Germline V gene lookup returns CDR1 SQVTM and CDR2 ANQGSEA. The CDR3 protein is CSVIGQGVDTQYF. The CDR3, as DNA: TGCAGCGTCATAGGACAGGGGGTAGATACGCAGTATTTT.

This clone was picked up a small number of times. The chain carries TRBV4-3 and TRBJ2-7, with a tentative D call TRBD1 (6 bases). This CDR3 region has 11 residues. CDR1 is LGHNA and CDR2 is YSLEER in the germline V gene. Between the trimmed V and J ends, which lost 8 bases and 4 bases, there was a span of 9 bases. CDR3: CASGDTYEQYF. The CDR3, as DNA: TGCGCCAGCGGGGACACTTACGAGCAGTACTTC.

The J gene is TRBJ1-2, the V gene TRBV6-5, with D possibly matching TRBD1 (5 bases). CDR3 length equals 16 residues. The germline V gene has CDR1 MNHEY and CDR2 SVGAGI. With 0 bases removed from V and 0 bases from J, the gap between germline ends came to 11 bases. CDR3 DNA sequence: TGTGCCAGCAGTTACTCGACTCGAGGGGCTAACTATGGCTACACCTTC. It codes for CASSYSTRGANYGYTF.

The chain uses TRBV29-1 and TRBJ1-1; D remains ambiguous. Between the trimmed V and J ends, which lost 5 bases and 6 bases, there was a span of 10 bases. The length of the CDR3 is 11 residues. Per the germline V gene, CDR1 is SQVTM and CDR2 is ANQGSEA. For the CDR3, the DNA is TGCAGCGTTATATGGGTGGCTGAAGCTTTCTTT. Its protein is CSVIWVAEAFF.

The V gene is TRBV30, the J gene TRBJ2-2, with D hard to call. Germline assignment: CDR1 GTSNPN and CDR2 SVGIG (reference sequence). This CDR3 has 12 residues. V lost 5 bases and J 2 bases, leaving 6 bases between the germline ends. CDR3 residues: CAWGINTGELFF. CDR3 nucleotides: TGTGCCTGGGGTATTAACACCGGGGAGCTGTTTTTT.

In its sample, this clone was seen a few times. The chain uses TRBV7-2 and TRBJ2-3; no definite D call. Deletions cut 2 bases from V and 2 bases from J, with 8 bases between. Germline assignment: CDR1 SGHTA and CDR2 FQGNSA. This CDR3 comprises 14 residues. The CDR3 DNA reads as TGTGCCAGCAGCTTATTGGGGAACACAGATACGCAGTATTTT. This codes for CASSLLGNTDTQYF.

Only a few counts were recorded for this clone. The chain combines TRBV25-1 with TRBJ2-7, with TRBD1 matching 8 bases. The CDR3 extends over 14 amino acids. V shed 3 bases and J 3 bases; nucleotides not matched to a gene: 4. Germline CDR1 is MGHDK and CDR2 is SYGVNS. CDR3 nucleotides: TGTGCCAGCAGTGAGACAGGGGCCAACTACGAGCAGTACTTC. Translated, it gives CASSETGANYEQYF.

The chain joins TRBV25-1 to TRBJ1-4; D remains ambiguous. The germline V gene encodes CDR1 MGHDK and CDR2 SYGVNS. Trimming pared 1 base from V and 5 bases from J, leaving 14 bases between. The CDR3 has 16 amino acids. The CDR3 bases are TGTGCCAGCAGTGAATTCCCTTCGCGGGGAAATGAAAAACTGTTTTTT. Translation gives CASSEFPSRGNEKLFF. Looking up the rest from reference TRBV25-1 and TRBJ1-4 gives the full variable domain: EADIYQTPRYLVIGTGKKITLECSQTMGHDKMYWYQQDPGMELHLIHYSYGVNSTEKGDLSSESTVSRIRTEHFPLTLESARPSHTSQYLCASSEFPSRGNEKLFFGSGTQLSVL.

The chain links TRBV2 to TRBJ2-3; TRBD2 is a possible D gene (5 bases). V lost 4 bases and J lost 5, with 13 bases in between. Germline lookup yields CDR1 SNHLY and CDR2 FYNNEI. CDR3 length equals 14 residues. CDR3 DNA sequence: TGTGCCAGCAGTGGGTTGGCCGGAGGAGATACGCAGTATTTT. As protein: CASSGLAGGDTQYF. The variable domain in full, with the rest retrieved from reference TRBV2 and TRBJ2-3, is EPEVTQTPSHQVTQMGQEVILRCVPISNHLYFYWYRQILGQKVEFLVSFYNNEISEKSEIFDDQFSVERPDGSNFTLKIRSTKLEDSAMYFCASSGLAGGDTQYFGPGTRLTVL.

Here the CDR3 reads CASSPERGNSNQPQHF. CDR3 DNA: TGTGCCAGCAGCCCAGAGAGGGGGAATAGCAATCAGCCCCAGCATTTT. The genes are TRBV7-2 and TRBJ1-5, with D possibly TRBD1 on 6 matching bases. The germline V and J ends were trimmed by 5 bases and 0 bases, with 14 bases remaining between them. Per germline, CDR1 SGHTA and CDR2 FQGNSA. The length of the CDR3 is 16 residues.

The table lists this clone with a few counts. V and J are TRBV30 and TRBJ1-1, with unresolved D. Germline V gene lookup returns CDR1 GTSNPN and CDR2 SVGIG (reference sequence). V was cut by 5 bases and J by 1 base, with 5 bases left in between. This CDR3 contains 11 residues. CDR3: CAWQWNTEAFF. The CDR3 region has the DNA TGTGCCTGGCAATGGAACACTGAAGCTTTCTTT.

The rearrangement joins TRBV29-1 to TRBJ2-7; 9 bases align to TRBD1. Losses at the gene ends were 3 bases for V and 7 bases for J; bases not matched to a gene: 4. The CDR3 spans 12 residues. Germline values: CDR1 SQVTM, CDR2 ANQGSEA. The CDR3, as DNA: TGCAGCGTTGATAGGACAGGGGATGAGCAGTACTTC. Encoded protein: CSVDRTGDEQYF.

V usage is TRBV29-1 and J usage is TRBJ1-1; D not resolved. CDR1 and CDR2 (germline): SQVTM, ANQGSEA. CDR3 size: 13 residues. The V end was cut by 3 bases, the J end by 0 bases, with 8 bases between. The CDR3 sequence: CSVELLLNTEAFF. CDR3 bases: TGCAGCGTTGAGTTGCTATTGAACACTGAAGCTTTCTTT.

V usage is TRBV18 and J usage is TRBJ2-5; the D is unclear. With 2 bases removed from V and 5 bases from J, the gap between germline ends came to 6 bases. The CDR3 sequence is 12 residues long. Germline CDR1 and CDR2: KGHSH and LQKENI. The CDR3 sequence is CASSPSQETQYF. The CDR3 DNA is TGTGCCAGCTCACCAAGTCAGGAGACCCAGTACTTC. The variable domain in full, with the rest retrieved from reference TRBV18 and TRBJ2-5, is NAGVMQNPRHLVRRRGQEARLRCSPMKGHSHVYWYRQLPEEGLKFMVYLQKENIIDESGMPKERFSAEFPKEGPSILRIQQVVRGDSAAYFCASSPSQETQYFGPGTRLLVL.

This chain uses TRBV2 with TRBJ2-1, with 8 bases that match TRBD2. The CDR3 is 16 residues long. Germline assignment: CDR1 SNHLY and CDR2 FYNNEI. Trimming cost V 4 bases and J 6 bases; bases outside gene matches: 11. The CDR3 nucleotides read TGTGCCAGCAGTGGGACCCAGCGGGGGATCCCCAATGAGCAGTTCTTC. It codes for CASSGTQRGIPNEQFF.

This clone was found a few times. This chain uses TRBV25-1 with TRBJ2-7; D possibly corresponds to TRBD2 (6 bases). Germline values: CDR1 MGHDK, CDR2 SYGVNS. The V gene lost 6 bases and the J gene lost 1 base, with 19 bases spanning the gap. The CDR3 is 16 residues long. CDR3 DNA: TGTGCCAGCAGGATCCAGGGAGGCATTATGTCCTACGAGCAGTACTTC. This sequence encodes CASRIQGGIMSYEQYF.

This clone turned up a few times. The chain links TRBV27 to TRBJ2-2; 8 bases are a match to TRBD2. The J segment lost 7 bases and the V segment lost 7 bases, leaving 11 bases of the junction unmatched. The germline V gene encodes CDR1 MNHEY and CDR2 SMNVEV (reference sequence). This CDR3 contains 15 residues. CDR3 region: CASTKYGGAHGELFF. The CDR3 nucleotides read TGTGCCAGCACCAAATACGGGGGGGCCCACGGGGAGCTGTTTTTT.

The chain employs TRBV6-5 and TRBJ2-1, with 7 bases that match TRBD2. The CDR3 consists of 14 residues. With V trimmed by 0 bases and J by 8 bases, 4 bases remained unmatched. Germline values: CDR1 MNHEY, CDR2 SVGAGI. The DNA for the CDR3 is TGTGCCAGCAGTTACTCACGGACTAGTTATGAGCAGTTCTTC. This codes for CASSYSRTSYEQFF.

This rearrangement joins TRBV7-8 to TRBJ1-2; 7 nucleotides match TRBD1. V lost 5 bases to trimming and J lost 3 bases; unmatched junction nucleotides: 6. CDR1 and CDR2 (germline): SGHVS, FQNEAQ. The CDR3 is 14 amino acids. The CDR3 nucleotides are TGTGCCAGCAGCGATAACAGGGGCCACTATGGCTACACCTTC. Protein sequence: CASSDNRGHYGYTF.